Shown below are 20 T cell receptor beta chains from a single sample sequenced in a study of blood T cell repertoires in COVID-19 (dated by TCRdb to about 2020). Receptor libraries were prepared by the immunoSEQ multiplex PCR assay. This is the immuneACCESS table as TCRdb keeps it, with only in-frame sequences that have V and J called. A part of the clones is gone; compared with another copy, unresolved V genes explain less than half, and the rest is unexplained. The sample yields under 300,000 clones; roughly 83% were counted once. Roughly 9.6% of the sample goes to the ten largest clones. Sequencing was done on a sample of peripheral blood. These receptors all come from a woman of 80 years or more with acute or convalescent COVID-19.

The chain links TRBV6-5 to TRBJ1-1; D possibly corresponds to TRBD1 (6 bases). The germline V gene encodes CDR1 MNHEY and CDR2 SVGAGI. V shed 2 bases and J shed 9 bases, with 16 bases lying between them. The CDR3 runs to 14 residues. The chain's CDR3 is CASSYAQTGPKAFF. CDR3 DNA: TGTGCCAGCAGTTACGCCCAAACAGGGCCGAAAGCTTTCTTT.

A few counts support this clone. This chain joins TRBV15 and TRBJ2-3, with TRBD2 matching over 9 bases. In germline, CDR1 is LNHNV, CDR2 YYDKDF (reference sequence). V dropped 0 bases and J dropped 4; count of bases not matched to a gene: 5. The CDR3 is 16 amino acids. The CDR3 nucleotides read TGTGCCACCAGCAGAGATAGCGGGGGAACCGCAGATACGCAGTATTTT. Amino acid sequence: CATSRDSGGTADTQYF.

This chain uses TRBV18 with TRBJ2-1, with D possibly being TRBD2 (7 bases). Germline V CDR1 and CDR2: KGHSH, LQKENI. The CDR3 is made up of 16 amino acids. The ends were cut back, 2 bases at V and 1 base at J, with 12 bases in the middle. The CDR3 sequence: CASSPDGGPSYNEQFF. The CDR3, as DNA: TGTGCCAGCTCACCAGACGGGGGGCCTTCCTACAATGAGCAGTTCTTC.

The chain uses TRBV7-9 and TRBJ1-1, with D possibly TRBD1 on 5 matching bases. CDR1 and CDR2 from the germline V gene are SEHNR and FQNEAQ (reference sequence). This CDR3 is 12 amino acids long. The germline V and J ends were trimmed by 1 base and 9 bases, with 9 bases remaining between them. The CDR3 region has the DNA TGTGCCAGCAGCTTAGAAGGGGCTAAAGCTTTCTTT. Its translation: CASSLEGAKAFF.

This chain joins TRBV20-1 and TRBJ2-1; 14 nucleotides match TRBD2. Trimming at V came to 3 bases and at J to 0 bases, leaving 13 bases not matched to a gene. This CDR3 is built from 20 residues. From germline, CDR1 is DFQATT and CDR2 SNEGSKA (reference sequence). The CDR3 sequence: CSASVGRGLAGGVSYNEQFF. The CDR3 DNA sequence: TGCAGTGCTAGTGTAGGGAGAGGACTAGCGGGGGGAGTCTCCTACAATGAGCAGTTCTTC.

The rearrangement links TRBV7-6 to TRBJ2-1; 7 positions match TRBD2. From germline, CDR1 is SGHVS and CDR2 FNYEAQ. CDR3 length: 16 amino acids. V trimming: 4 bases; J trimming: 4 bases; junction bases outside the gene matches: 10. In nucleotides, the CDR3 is TGTGCCAGCAGCTCCCGTGGGGCTAGCGGTTACAATGAGCAGTTCTTC. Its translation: CASSSRGASGYNEQFF.

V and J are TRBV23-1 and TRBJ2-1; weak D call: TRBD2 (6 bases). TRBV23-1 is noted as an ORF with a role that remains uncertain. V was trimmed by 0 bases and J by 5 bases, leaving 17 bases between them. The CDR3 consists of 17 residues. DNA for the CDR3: TGCGCCAGCAGTCAATCGACGGGGGATGGTGGGGACAATGAGCAGTTCTTC. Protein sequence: CASSQSTGDGGDNEQFF.

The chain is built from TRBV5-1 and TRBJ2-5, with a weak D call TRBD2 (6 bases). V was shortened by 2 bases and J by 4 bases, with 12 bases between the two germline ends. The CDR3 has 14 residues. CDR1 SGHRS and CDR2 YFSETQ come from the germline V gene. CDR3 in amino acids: CASSFGGDGETQYF. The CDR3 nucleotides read TGCGCCAGCAGCTTTGGAGGGGACGGAGAGACCCAGTACTTC.

CDR3: CASSVIRGQGYEQYF. Here the CDR3 DNA reads TGTGCCAGCAGTGTCATTCGGGGACAGGGCTACGAGCAGTACTTC. This chain links TRBV28 with TRBJ2-7, with 9 bases aligning to TRBD1. The germline gives CDR1 MDHEN, CDR2 SYDVKM. The V segment lost 5 bases and the J segment 3 bases; nucleotides outside the gene matches: 8. The CDR3 covers 15 residues.

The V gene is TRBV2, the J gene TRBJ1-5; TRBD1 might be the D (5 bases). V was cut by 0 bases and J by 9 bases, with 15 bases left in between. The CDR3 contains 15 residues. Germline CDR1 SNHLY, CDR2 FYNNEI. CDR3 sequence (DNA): TGTGCCAGCAGTGAAGCGCTTGCAGGGCTGGGGCCCCAGCATTTT. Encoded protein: CASSEALAGLGPQHF.

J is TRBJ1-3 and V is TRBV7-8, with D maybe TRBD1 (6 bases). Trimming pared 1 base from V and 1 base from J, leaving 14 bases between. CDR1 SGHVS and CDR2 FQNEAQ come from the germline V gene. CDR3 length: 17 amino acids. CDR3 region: CASSLGVGQPSGNTIYF. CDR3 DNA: TGTGCCAGCAGCTTAGGGGTCGGACAGCCGTCTGGAAACACCATATATTTT.

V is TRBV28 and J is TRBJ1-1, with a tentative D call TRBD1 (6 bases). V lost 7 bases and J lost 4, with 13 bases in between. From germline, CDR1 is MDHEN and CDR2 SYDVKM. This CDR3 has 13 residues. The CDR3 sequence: CASTLGGRTEAFF. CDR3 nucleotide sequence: TGTGCCAGCACCTTAGGGGGTCGCACTGAAGCTTTCTTT.

The CDR3 DNA follows: TGTGCCAGCACGACAAGGAAGTATGGCTACACCTTC. Protein product: CASTTRKYGYTF. The J gene is TRBJ1-2, the V gene TRBV28, with D unresolved. From germline, CDR1 is MDHEN and CDR2 SYDVKM. The CDR3 consists of 12 residues. With 7 bases removed from V and 5 bases from J, the gap between germline ends came to 11 bases.

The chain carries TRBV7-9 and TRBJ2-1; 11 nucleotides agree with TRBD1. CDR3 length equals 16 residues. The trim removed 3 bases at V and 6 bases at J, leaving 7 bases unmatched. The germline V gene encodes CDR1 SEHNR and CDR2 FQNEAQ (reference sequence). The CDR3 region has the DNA TGTGCCAGCAGCTTGGGACAGGGGGAAAGCGGCAATGAGCAGTTCTTC. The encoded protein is CASSLGQGESGNEQFF.

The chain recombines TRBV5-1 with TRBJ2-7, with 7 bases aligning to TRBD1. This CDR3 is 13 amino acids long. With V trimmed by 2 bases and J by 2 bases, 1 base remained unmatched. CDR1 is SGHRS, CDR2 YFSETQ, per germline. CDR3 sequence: CASSFGTAYEQYF. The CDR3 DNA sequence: TGCGCCAGCAGCTTTGGGACAGCCTACGAGCAGTACTTC.

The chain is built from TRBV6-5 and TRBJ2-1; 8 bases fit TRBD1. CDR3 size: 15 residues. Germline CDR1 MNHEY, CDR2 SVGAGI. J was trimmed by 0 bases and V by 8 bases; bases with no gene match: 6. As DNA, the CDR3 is TGTGCCAGCTCAAGGACAGGGAGCTCCTACAATGAGCAGTTCTTC. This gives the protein CASSRTGSSYNEQFF.

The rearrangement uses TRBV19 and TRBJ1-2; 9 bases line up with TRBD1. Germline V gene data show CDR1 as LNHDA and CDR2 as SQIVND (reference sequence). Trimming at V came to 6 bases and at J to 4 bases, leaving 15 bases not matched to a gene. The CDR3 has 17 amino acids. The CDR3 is CASSPYNGQGIFYGYTF. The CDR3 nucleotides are TGTGCCAGTAGCCCTTACAACGGACAGGGGATCTTCTATGGCTACACCTTC.

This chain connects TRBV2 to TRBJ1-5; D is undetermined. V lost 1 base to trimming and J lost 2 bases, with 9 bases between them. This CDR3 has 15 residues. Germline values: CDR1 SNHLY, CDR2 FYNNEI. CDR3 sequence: CASSEGLSGNQPQHF. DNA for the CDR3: TGTGCCAGCAGTGAAGGGTTAAGCGGCAATCAGCCCCAGCATTTT.

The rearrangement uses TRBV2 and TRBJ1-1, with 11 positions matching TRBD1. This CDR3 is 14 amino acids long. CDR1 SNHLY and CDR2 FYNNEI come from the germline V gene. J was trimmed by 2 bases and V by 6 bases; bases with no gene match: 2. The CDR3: CASRGQGANTEAFF. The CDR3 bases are TGTGCCAGCAGAGGACAGGGGGCTAACACTGAAGCTTTCTTT.

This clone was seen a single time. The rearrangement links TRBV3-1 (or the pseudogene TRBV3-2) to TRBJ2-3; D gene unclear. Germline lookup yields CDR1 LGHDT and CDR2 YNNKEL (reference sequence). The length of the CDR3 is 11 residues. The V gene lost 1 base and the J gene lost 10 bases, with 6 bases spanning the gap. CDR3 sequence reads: CASSQARAQYF. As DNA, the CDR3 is TGTGCCAGCAGCCAAGCACGGGCGCAGTATTTT.